A few counts support the clone carrying this T cell receptor (beta chain). As yet, its antigen is unknown. This CDR3 contains 17 residues. V lost 7 bases to trimming and J lost 1 base; unmatched junction nucleotides: 11. Per germline, CDR1 MDHEN and CDR2 SYDVKM. The data originate from a study of T cell responses to AZD1222 COVID-19 vaccine. Overall study results and limits: CD4 TCRs covered the whole spike, strongest at regions 160-218 and 743-854. Among AZD1222 vaccinees, only five or six were seropositive at baseline.

Measured with immunoSEQ multiplex PCR; TCRdb has only the in-frame clones, and not every one. Among 150,000 to 200,000 clones listed, approximately 91% were seen once. The source of this sequence is an adult in good health. The gene calls are TRBV28 and TRBJ2-4, with 9 bases matching TRBD1. Sequencing was performed on peripheral blood, taken on day 0 of AZD1222 vaccination. The CDR3 is CASTQGQGLIAKNIQYF. CDR3 DNA: TGTGCCAGCACTCAGGGACAGGGTTTGATTGCCAAAAACATTCAGTACTTC. The full variable domain, rest sourced from reference TRBV28 and TRBJ2-4, is DVKVTQSSRYLVKRTGEKVFLECVQDMDHENMFWYRQDPGLGLRLIYFSYDVKMKEKGDIPEGYSVSREKKERFSLILESASTNQTSMYLCASTQGQGLIAKNIQYFGAGTRLSVL.